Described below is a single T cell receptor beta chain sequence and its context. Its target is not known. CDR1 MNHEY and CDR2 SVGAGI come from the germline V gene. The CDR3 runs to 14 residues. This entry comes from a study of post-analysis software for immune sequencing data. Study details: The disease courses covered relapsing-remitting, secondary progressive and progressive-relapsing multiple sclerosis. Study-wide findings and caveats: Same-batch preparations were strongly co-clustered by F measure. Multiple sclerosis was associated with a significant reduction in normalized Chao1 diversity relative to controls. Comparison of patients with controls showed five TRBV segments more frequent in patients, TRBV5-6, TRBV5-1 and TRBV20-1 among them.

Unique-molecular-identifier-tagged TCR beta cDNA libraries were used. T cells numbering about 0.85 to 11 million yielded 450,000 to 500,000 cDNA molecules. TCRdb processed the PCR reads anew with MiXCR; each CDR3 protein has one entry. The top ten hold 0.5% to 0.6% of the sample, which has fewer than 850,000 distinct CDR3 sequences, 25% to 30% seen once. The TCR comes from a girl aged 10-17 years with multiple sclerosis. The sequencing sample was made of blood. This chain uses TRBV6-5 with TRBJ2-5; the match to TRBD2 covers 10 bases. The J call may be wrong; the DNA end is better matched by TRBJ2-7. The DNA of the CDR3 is TGTGCCAGCAACCCCAGCGGGAGGGTCTACGAGCAGTACTTC. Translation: CASNPSGRVYEQYF.